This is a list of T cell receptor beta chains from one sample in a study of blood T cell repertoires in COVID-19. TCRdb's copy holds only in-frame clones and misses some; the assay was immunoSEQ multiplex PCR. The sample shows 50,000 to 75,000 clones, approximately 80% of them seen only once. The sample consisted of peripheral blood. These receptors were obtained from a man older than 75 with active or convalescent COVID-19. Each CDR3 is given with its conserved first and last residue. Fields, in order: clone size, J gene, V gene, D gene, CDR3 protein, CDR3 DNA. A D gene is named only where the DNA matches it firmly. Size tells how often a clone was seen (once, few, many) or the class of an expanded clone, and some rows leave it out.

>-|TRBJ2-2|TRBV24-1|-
CATSGGVNTGELFF
TGTGCCACCAGTGGCGGGGTGAACACCGGGGAGCTGTTTTTT
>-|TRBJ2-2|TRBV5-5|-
CASSLAPTNTGELFF
TGTGCCAGCAGCTTGGCCCCCACGAACACCGGGGAGCTGTTTTTT
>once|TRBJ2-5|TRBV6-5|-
CATTLRYQETQYF
TGTGCCACTACCCTCAGGTACCAAGAGACCCAGTACTTC
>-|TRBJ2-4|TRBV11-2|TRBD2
CASSSLGSGKAKNIQYF
TGTGCCAGCAGCTCCCTGGGTAGCGGGAAAGCCAAAAACATTCAGTACTTC
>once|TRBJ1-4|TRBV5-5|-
CASSLELGRANEKLFF
TGTGCCAGCAGCTTGGAGTTGGGTCGGGCTAATGAAAAACTGTTTTTT
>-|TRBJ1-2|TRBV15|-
CATAFGGSDGYTF
TGTGCCACTGCTTTCGGTGGAAGCGATGGCTACACCTTC
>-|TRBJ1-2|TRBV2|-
CASKGGGYTF
TGTGCCAGCAAAGGCGGGGGCTACACCTTC
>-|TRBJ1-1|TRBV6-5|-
CASSDDAGVTEAFF
TGTGCCAGCAGCGACGATGCAGGGGTCACTGAAGCTTTCTTT
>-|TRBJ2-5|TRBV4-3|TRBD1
CASSQDRIQGANRETQYF
TGCGCCAGCAGCCAAGATCGAATACAGGGGGCGAATCGAGAGACCCAGTACTTC
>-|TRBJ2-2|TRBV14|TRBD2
CASSRLAGDGGELFF
TGTGCCAGCAGCAGACTAGCGGGAGATGGCGGGGAGCTGTTTTTT
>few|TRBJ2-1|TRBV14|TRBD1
CASSRLSGTGSANEQFF
TGTGCCAGCAGCCGCCTCTCCGGGACAGGATCAGCCAATGAGCAGTTCTTC
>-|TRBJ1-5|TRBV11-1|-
CASSSTAYQPQHF
TGTGCCAGCAGCTCGACAGCTTATCAGCCCCAGCATTTT
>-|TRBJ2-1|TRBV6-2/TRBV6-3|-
CASSQHHQGQFF
TGTGCCAGCAGCCAACACCATCAGGGGCAGTTCTTC
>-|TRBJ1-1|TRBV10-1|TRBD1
CASRDRVSTEAFF
TGCGCCAGCAGGGACAGGGTAAGCACTGAAGCTTTCTTT
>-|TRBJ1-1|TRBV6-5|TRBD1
CASSRPGTGIAEAFF
TGTGCCAGCAGCCGTCCCGGGACAGGGATAGCTGAAGCTTTCTTT
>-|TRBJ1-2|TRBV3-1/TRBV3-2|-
CASSRAGLYGYTF
TGTGCCAGCAGCCGAGCGGGCCTCTATGGCTACACCTTC
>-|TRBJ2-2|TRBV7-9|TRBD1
CASRETGVTGELFF
TGTGCCAGCAGGGAGACAGGGGTGACCGGGGAGCTGTTTTTT
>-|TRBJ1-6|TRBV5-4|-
CASSYEGRNSPLHF
TGTGCCAGCAGCTATGAAGGGAGGAATTCACCCCTCCACTTT
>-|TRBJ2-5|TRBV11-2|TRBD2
CASSSLAGGQETQYF
TGTGCCAGCAGCTCGCTAGCGGGGGGGCAAGAGACCCAGTACTTC
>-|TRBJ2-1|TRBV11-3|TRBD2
CASSLKPSGRNEQFF
TGTGCCAGCAGCTTAAAACCTAGCGGGAGGAATGAGCAGTTCTTC
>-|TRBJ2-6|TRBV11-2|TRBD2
CASSLGGSPGANVLTF
TGTGCCAGCAGCTTAGGCGGGAGCCCTGGGGCCAACGTCCTGACTTTC
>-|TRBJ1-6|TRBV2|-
CASSINRPPDSPLHF
TGTGCCAGCAGTATCAACAGGCCACCAGATTCACCCCTCCACTTT
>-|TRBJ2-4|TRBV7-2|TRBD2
CASSPAGGRGWGNIQYF
TGTGCCAGCAGCCCCGCCGGCGGGAGAGGATGGGGGAACATTCAGTACTTC
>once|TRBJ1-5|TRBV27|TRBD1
CASSLSTGGGQPQHF
TGTGCCAGCAGTTTATCTACAGGGGGCGGTCAGCCCCAGCATTTT
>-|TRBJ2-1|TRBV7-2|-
CASSFFREWGNEQFF
TGTGCCAGCAGCTTCTTCCGGGAGTGGGGCAATGAGCAGTTCTTC
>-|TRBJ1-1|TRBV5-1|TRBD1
CASSAQGLNTEAFF
TGCGCCAGCAGCGCACAGGGGTTGAACACTGAAGCTTTCTTT
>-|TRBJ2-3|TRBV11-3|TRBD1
CASSFNFGTGDLDTQYF
TGTGCCAGCAGCTTCAACTTTGGGACAGGGGATTTGGATACGCAGTATTTT
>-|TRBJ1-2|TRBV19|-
CASSNRRGTRNYGYTF
TGTGCCAGTAGCAACCGGAGAGGGACAAGAAACTATGGCTACACCTTC
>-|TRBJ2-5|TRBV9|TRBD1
CASSVAGGAETQYF
TGTGCCAGCAGCGTAGCAGGGGGCGCGGAGACCCAGTACTTC
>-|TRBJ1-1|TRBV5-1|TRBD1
CASSLARGSMDTEAFF
TGCGCCAGCAGCTTGGCCAGGGGGAGTATGGACACTGAAGCTTTCTTT
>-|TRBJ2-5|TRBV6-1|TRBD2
CASRETLVSGSTRKTQYF
TGTGCCAGCAGGGAAACCCTGGTGAGCGGGAGCACGAGGAAGACCCAGTACTTC
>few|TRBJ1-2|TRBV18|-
CASSPPSGVGYTF
TGTGCCAGCTCACCGCCCTCAGGGGTTGGCTACACCTTC
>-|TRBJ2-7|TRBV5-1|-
CASSIGQTYEQYF
TGCGCCAGCAGCATTGGACAGACCTACGAGCAGTACTTC